The rows below give T cell receptor beta chains drawn from one sample of a study of low-dose radiotherapy and immunotherapy resistance in tumors. A single record per CDR3 protein comes from TCRdb applying MiXCR to the reads. In the table there are some 52,000 distinct CDR3 sequences, 33% of which are singletons. The sequenced sample was PBMCs, obtained after low-dose radiotherapy plus immunotherapy. The receptors here all came from a male donor with rectosigmoid adenocarcinoma. Both conserved end residues are part of each CDR3. The order of the fields is J gene, clone size, V gene, D gene, CDR3 protein, CDR3 DNA. The D gene is left open where the match is weak. The size entry is marked missing in some rows and otherwise reads once, few, many or a size class.

j_call: TRBJ2-3
clone_size: many
v_call: TRBV9
d_call: TRBD2
cdr3_aa: CASSVSGSTDTQYF
cdr3_nt: TGTGCCAGCAGCGTTAGCGGGAGTACAGATACGCAGTATTTT

j_call: TRBJ2-3
clone_size: many
v_call: TRBV2
d_call: TRBD2
cdr3_aa: CASMWRGGLGSDTQYF
cdr3_nt: TGTGCCAGCATGTGGCGGGGGGGCTTGGGTTCGGATACGCAGTATTTT

j_call: TRBJ2-1
clone_size: NA
v_call: TRBV19
d_call: NA
cdr3_aa: CASNTGGVYNEQFF
cdr3_nt: TGTGCCAGTAACACGGGGGGCGTCTACAATGAGCAGTTCTTC

j_call: TRBJ2-5
clone_size: NA
v_call: TRBV4-1
d_call: NA
cdr3_aa: CASSQVGSPETQYF
cdr3_nt: TGCGCCAGCAGCCAAGTGGGCTCCCCCGAGACCCAGTACTTC

j_call: TRBJ2-1
clone_size: few
v_call: TRBV12-3/TRBV12-4
d_call: TRBD2
cdr3_aa: CASGVRALLAGAPLNEQFF
cdr3_nt: TGTGCCAGCGGCGTGAGGGCATTACTAGCGGGAGCGCCTCTTAATGAGCAGTTCTTC

j_call: TRBJ2-1
clone_size: NA
v_call: TRBV6-5
d_call: NA
cdr3_aa: CASSEGQGSSYNEQFF
cdr3_nt: TGTGCCAGCAGTGAAGGTCAGGGCAGCTCCTACAATGAGCAGTTCTTC

j_call: TRBJ2-5
clone_size: many
v_call: TRBV4-2
d_call: NA
cdr3_aa: CASSQVVNPETQYF
cdr3_nt: TGTGCCAGCAGCCAAGTTGTTAATCCCGAGACCCAGTACTTC

j_call: TRBJ1-1
clone_size: NA
v_call: TRBV6-6
d_call: NA
cdr3_aa: CASSYSLSRTENTEAFF
cdr3_nt: TGTGCCAGCAGTTACTCTTTGTCTAGGACAGAGAACACTGAAGCTTTCTTT

j_call: TRBJ2-1
clone_size: NA
v_call: TRBV2
d_call: TRBD1
cdr3_aa: CASKPGQGNDEQFF
cdr3_nt: TGTGCCAGCAAGCCGGGACAGGGCAACGATGAGCAGTTCTTC

j_call: TRBJ2-1
clone_size: once
v_call: TRBV3-1
d_call: TRBD1
cdr3_aa: CASSQDLQGWFF
cdr3_nt: TGTGCCAGCAGCCAAGATCTACAGGGGTGGTTCTTC

j_call: TRBJ1-1
clone_size: NA
v_call: TRBV6-2/TRBV6-3
d_call: NA
cdr3_aa: CASTANKNTEAFF
cdr3_nt: TGTGCCAGCACCGCAAATAAGAACACTGAAGCTTTCTTT

j_call: TRBJ2-4
clone_size: NA
v_call: TRBV28
d_call: TRBD2
cdr3_aa: CASSFSGNVKNIQYF
cdr3_nt: TGTGCCAGCAGTTTTAGCGGGAACGTAAAAAACATTCAGTACTTC

j_call: TRBJ2-6
clone_size: many
v_call: TRBV27
d_call: NA
cdr3_aa: CASSLLRGGQQNSGANVLTF
cdr3_nt: TGTGCCAGCAGTTTACTCAGGGGCGGGCAGCAGAACTCTGGGGCCAACGTCCTGACTTTC

j_call: TRBJ2-7
clone_size: many
v_call: TRBV5-1
d_call: NA
cdr3_aa: CASSSTGYEQYF
cdr3_nt: TGCGCCAGCAGCTCCACAGGGTACGAGCAGTACTTC

j_call: TRBJ2-5
clone_size: NA
v_call: TRBV2
d_call: NA
cdr3_aa: CASSEETQYF
cdr3_nt: TGTGCCAGCAGTGAAGAGACCCAGTACTTC

j_call: TRBJ2-3
clone_size: NA
v_call: TRBV28
d_call: TRBD2
cdr3_aa: CASSLRREGRTDTQYF
cdr3_nt: TGTGCCAGCAGTTTAAGGCGGGAGGGCCGCACAGATACGCAGTATTTT

j_call: TRBJ2-1
clone_size: NA
v_call: TRBV14
d_call: NA
cdr3_aa: CASSQEPDGSDYNEQFF
cdr3_nt: TGTGCCAGCAGCCAGGAGCCCGACGGCTCTGACTACAATGAGCAGTTCTTC

j_call: TRBJ2-7
clone_size: many
v_call: TRBV6-2/TRBV6-3
d_call: TRBD1
cdr3_aa: CASRTQTGTGRMEQYF
cdr3_nt: TGTGCCAGCAGAACCCAGACCGGGACAGGGAGAATGGAGCAGTACTTC